This T cell receptor beta chain was identified during a study of OX40 agonist ivuxolimab in advanced cancers. On the study more broadly: Ivuxolimab, an agonistic anti-OX40 (CD134) antibody, was given to patients. Patients assigned to dose escalation were diagnosed with hepatocellular carcinoma, melanoma, renal cell or head and neck cancer. Earlier treatment with anti-PD-1, anti-PD-L1 or anti-CTLA-4 was permitted, and about 40% had received some. Study-level points and caveats: At 0.1 to 3.0 mg/kg, CD4+ and CD8+ blood T cells expanded clonally by week 6.

Method: immunoSEQ multiplex PCR; TCRdb's copy keeps in-frame clones and lacks some. This table holds approximately 15,000 clones, approximately 84% found once. Trimming pared 0 bases from V and 0 bases from J, leaving 12 bases between. This CDR3 comprises 17 residues. CDR1 and CDR2 (germline): LGHNA, YSLEER. In regard to this clone: Antigen: not known.

The sample here was CD4+ or CD8+ T cells sorted from blood, taken in a trial of the OX40 agonist ivuxolimab. This TCR was sampled from an adult with an advanced solid tumor such as melanoma, head and neck, liver or kidney cancer. This chain uses TRBV4-3 with TRBJ2-1; D is ambiguous. The DNA of the CDR3 is TGCGCCAGCAGCCAAGATTGGGCGCACGTCTCCTACAATGAGCAGTTCTTC. Translation gives CASSQDWAHVSYNEQFF.